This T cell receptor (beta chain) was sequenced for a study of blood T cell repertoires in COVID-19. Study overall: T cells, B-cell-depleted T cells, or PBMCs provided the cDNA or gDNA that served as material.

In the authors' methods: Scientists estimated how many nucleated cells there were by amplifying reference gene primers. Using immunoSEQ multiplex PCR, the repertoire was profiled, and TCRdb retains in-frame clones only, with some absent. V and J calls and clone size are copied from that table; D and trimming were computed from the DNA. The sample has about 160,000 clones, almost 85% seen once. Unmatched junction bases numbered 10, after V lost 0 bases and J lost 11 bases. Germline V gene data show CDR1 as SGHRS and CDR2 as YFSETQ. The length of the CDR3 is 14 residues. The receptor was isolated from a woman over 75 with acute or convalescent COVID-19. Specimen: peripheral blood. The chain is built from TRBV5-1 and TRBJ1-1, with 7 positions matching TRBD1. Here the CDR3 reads CASSLEKWTGWAFF. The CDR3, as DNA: TGCGCCAGCAGCTTGGAGAAATGGACAGGATGGGCTTTCTTT.